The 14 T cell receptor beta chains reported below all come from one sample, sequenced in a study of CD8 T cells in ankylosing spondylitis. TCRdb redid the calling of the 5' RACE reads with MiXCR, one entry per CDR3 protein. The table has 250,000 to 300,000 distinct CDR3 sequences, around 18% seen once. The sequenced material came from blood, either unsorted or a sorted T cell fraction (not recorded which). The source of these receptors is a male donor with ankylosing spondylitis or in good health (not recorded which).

CDR3 residues: CSARDLRHLYEQYV. The CDR3 region has the DNA TGCAGTGCTAGAGATTTAAGACACCTGTACGAGCAGTACGTC. V and J are TRBV20-1 and TRBJ2-7; the D is unclear. The CDR3 has 14 residues. The germline gives CDR1 DFQATT, CDR2 SNEGSKA (reference sequence). The V end was cut by 0 bases, the J end by 4 bases, with 13 bases between.

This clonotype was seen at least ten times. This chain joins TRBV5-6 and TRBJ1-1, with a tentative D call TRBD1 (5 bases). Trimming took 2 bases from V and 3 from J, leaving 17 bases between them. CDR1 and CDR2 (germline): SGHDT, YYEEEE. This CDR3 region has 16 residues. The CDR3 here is CASSLGTWWEDTEAFF. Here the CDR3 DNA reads TGTGCCAGCAGCTTAGGGACTTGGTGGGAGGACACTGAAGCTTTCTTT.

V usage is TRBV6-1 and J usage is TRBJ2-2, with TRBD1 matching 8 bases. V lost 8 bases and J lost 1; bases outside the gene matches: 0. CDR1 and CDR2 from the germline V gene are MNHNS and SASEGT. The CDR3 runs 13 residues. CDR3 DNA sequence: TGTGCCAGCGACAGGGGGAACACCGGGGAGCTGTTTTTT. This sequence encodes CASDRGNTGELFF.

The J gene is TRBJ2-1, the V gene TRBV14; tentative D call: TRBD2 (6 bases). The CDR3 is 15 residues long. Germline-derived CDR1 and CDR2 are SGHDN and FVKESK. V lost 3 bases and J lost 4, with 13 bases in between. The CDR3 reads CASSHNLAPYNEQFF. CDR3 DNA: TGTGCCAGCAGCCACAACCTAGCGCCGTACAATGAGCAGTTCTTC. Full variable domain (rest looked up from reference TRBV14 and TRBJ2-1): EAGVTQFPSHSVIEKGQTVTLRCDPISGHDNLYWYRRVMGKEIKFLLHFVKESKQDESGMPNNRFLAERTGGTYSTLKVQPAELEDSGVYFCASSHNLAPYNEQFFGPGTRLTVL.

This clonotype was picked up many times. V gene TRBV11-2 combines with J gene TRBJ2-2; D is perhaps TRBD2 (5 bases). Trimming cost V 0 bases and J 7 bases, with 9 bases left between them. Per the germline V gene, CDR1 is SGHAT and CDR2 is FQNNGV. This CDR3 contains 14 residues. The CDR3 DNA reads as TGTGCCAGCAGCTTAGATCCGGCGGGCGGGGAGCTGTTTTTT. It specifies CASSLDPAGGELFF.

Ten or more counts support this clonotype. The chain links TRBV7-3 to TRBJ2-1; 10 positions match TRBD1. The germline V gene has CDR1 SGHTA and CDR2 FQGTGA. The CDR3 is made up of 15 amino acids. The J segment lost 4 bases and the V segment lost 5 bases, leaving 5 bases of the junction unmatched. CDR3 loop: CASSRDRGSYNEQFF. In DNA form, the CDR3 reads TGTGCCAGCAGCCGGGACAGGGGATCGTACAATGAGCAGTTCTTC.

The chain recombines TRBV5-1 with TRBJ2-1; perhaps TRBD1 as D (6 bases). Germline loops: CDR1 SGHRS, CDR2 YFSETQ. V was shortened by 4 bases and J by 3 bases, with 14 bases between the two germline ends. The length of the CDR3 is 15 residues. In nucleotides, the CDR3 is TGCGCCAGCAGCCTTTCAGGGGCCGTCTACAATGAGCAGTTCTTC. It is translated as CASSLSGAVYNEQFF.

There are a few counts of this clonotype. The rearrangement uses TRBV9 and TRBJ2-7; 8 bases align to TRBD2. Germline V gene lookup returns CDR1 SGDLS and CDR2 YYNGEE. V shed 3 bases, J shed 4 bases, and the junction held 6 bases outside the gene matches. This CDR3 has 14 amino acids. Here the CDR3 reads CASSAAGGAYEQYV. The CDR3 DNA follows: TGTGCCAGCAGCGCCGCCGGGGGGGCGTACGAGCAGTACGTC.

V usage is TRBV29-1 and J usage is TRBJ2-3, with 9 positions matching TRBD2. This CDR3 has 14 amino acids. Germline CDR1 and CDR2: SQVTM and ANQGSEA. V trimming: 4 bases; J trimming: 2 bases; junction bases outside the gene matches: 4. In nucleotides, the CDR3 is TGCAGCGTTGTGCTAGCGGGGAACACAGATACGCAGTATTTT. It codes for CSVVLAGNTDTQYF.

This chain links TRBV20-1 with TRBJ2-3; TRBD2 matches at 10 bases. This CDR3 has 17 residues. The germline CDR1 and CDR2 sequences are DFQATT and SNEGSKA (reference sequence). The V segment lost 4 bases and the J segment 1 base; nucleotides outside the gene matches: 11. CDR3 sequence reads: CSAMPPIAGGRTDTQYF. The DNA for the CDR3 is TGCAGTGCTATGCCGCCGATAGCGGGAGGACGCACAGATACGCAGTATTTT.

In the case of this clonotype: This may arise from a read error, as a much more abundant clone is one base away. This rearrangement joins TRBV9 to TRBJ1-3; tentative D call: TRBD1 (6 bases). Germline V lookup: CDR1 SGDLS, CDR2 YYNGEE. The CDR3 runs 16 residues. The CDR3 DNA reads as TGTGCCAGCAGCGTAGATCAGGGGATCAGTGGAAACGCCATATATTTT. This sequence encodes CASSVDQGISGNAIYF.

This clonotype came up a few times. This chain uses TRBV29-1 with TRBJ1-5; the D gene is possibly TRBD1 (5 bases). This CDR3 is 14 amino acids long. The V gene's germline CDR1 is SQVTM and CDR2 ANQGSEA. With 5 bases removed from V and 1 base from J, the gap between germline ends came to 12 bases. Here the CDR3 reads CSVQAGPSNQPQHF. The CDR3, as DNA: TGCAGCGTTCAGGCAGGGCCAAGCAATCAGCCCCAGCATTTT.

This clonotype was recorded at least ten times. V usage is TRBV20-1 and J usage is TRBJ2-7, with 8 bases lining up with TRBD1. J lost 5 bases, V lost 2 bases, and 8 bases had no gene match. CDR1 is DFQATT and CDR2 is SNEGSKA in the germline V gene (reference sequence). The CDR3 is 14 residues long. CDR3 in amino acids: CSARFAGGGNEQYV. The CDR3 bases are TGCAGTGCTAGATTCGCAGGGGGCGGGAACGAGCAGTACGTC.

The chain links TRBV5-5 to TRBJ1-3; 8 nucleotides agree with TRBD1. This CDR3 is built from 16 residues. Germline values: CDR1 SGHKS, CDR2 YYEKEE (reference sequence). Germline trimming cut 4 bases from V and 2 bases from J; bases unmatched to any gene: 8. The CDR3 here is CASSTPGQDAGNTIYF. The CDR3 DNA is TGTGCCAGCAGCACCCCGGGACAGGACGCTGGAAACACCATATATTTT. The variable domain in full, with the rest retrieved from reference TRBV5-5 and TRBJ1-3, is DAGVTQSPTHLIKTRGQQVTLRCSPISGHKSVSWYQQVLGQGPQFIFQYYEKEERGRGNFPDRFSARQFPNYSSELNVNALLLGDSALYLCASSTPGQDAGNTIYFGEGSWLTVV.